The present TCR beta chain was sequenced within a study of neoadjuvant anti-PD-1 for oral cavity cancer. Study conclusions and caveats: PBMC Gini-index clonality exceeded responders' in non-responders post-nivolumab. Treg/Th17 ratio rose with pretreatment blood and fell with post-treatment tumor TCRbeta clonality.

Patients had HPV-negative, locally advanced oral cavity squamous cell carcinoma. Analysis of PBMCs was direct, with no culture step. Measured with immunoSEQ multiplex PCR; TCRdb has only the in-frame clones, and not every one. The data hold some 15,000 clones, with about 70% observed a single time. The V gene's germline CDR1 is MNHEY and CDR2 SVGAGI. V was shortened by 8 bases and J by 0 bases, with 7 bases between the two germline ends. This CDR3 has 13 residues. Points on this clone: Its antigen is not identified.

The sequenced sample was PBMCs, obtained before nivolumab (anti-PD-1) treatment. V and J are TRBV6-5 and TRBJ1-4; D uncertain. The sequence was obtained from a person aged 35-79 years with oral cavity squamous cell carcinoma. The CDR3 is CASQDPTNEKLFF. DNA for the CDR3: TGTGCCAGCCAGGATCCAACTAATGAAAAACTGTTTTTT.